This T cell receptor beta chain comes out of a study of blood T cell repertoires in COVID-19. Study information: The cDNA or gDNA used as material had been derived from T cells, B-cell-depleted T cells, or PBMCs.

This clone was seen once. Sequencing used immunoSEQ multiplex PCR; TCRdb keeps in-frame clones, though not all of them. The sample yields about 160,000 clones, about 86% seen once. This CDR3 contains 15 residues. V was trimmed by 5 bases and J by 3 bases, leaving 14 bases between them. Germline CDR1 reads MNHEY; CDR2 reads SVGAGI. This study enrolled people aged roughly 18 to 90 from about two dozen US geographic areas. Donors were grouped by their self-reported clinical history. Recovered status in Cohort 3 required two negative PCRs, clearance, or symptom resolution. This receptor was obtained from a man aged 50-59 years who had recovered from COVID-19. The chain is built from TRBV6-5 and TRBJ1-5; TRBD1 might be the D (6 bases). Sequenced: PBMCs or T cells enriched from blood (not recorded which). CDR3 protein: CASSRQASSNQPQHF. CDR3 DNA sequence: TGTGCCAGCAGTAGACAGGCTTCGTCCAATCAGCCCCAGCATTTT.